This paragraph reports one T cell receptor (beta chain). Antigen specificity is unknown. The data derive from a study of T cells in Graves' hyperthyroidism and ophthalmopathy. Amplification yielded TCR beta CDR3 regions, with RNA transcripts as the source. TCR CDR3 underwent first-round RT-PCR with the HTBI primer set. Each CDR3 protein is one row after TCRdb ran MiXCR on the multiplex PCR reads. In the table there are under 550,000 distinct CDR3 sequences, about 20% of which are singletons. Patients with ophthalmopathy all had a Clinical Activity Score of at least 3, a NOSPECS grade of at least 4 and duration under 3 months. General study findings and limits: Among clonotypes expanded in thyroid above 0.001, most were also found in blood.

The source material was blood. This sequence originates from a man aged 35 to 55 with Graves' ophthalmopathy.

The CDR3 coding sequence is TGCAGTGCTAGTCTGGTGAACACCATATATTTT. Its translation is CSASLVNTIYF. This chain uses TRBV20-1 with TRBJ1-3; D gene unclear. Germline V gene lookup returns CDR1 DFQATT and CDR2 SNEGSKA (reference sequence). This CDR3 contains 11 residues. The ends were cut back, 3 bases at V and 7 bases at J, with 7 bases in the middle.